This TCR beta chain was sequenced in a study of immune evolution from preneoplasia to lung adenocarcinoma. Assay used: immunoSEQ multiplex PCR; TCRdb lists only in-frame clones, some missing. The sample shows around 40,000 clones, approximately 79% of them seen only once. The source material was FFPE invasive lung adenocarcinoma tissue. The sequence was collected from a person aged 55 to 70 with lung adenocarcinoma.

In nucleotides, the CDR3 is TGTGCCACCAGCCCTAATAGCGGGTCTTGGTACTTC. Protein: CATSPNSGSWYF. The chain is built from TRBV15 and TRBJ2-4; 7 positions agree with TRBD2. CDR3 length equals 12 residues. The ends lost 5 bases at V and 15 bases at J; junction bases unmatched: 10. Germline V gene lookup returns CDR1 LNHNV and CDR2 YYDKDF (reference sequence).